Following are 14 T cell receptor beta chains from one sample sequenced in a study of beta chain features in type 1 diabetes. Study-level results: People with Type 1 diabetes carried modestly yet significantly shorter TCRB CDR3s in all four CD4+ subsets.

The antigens of these receptors remain unknown. The entirety of the isolated RNA underwent reverse transcription, so expressed TCRB transcripts were sequenced. Method: immunoSEQ multiplex PCR; TCRdb's copy keeps in-frame clones and lacks some. Of around 50,000 clones in the sample, around 45% were seen once. The sequenced material came from stem cell memory CD4+ T cells from blood. All receptors come from a man aged 30 to 39 with type 1 diabetes.

This chain links TRBV20-1 with TRBJ1-1; the D gene is possibly TRBD1 (6 bases). Trimming cost V 5 bases and J 4 bases, with 8 bases left between them. This CDR3 has 11 residues. Germline V lookup: CDR1 DFQATT, CDR2 SNEGSKA (reference sequence). CDR3 amino acids: CSAVGGTEAFF. In nucleotides, the CDR3 is TGCAGTGCTGTAGGGGGCACTGAAGCTTTCTTT.

The V call is TRBV6-6, the J call TRBJ1-1; D ambiguous. The ends were cut back, 4 bases at V and 7 bases at J, with 10 bases in the middle. The CDR3 is 12 amino acids. CDR1 is MNHNY and CDR2 is SVGAGI in the germline V gene (reference sequence). CDR3 DNA sequence: TGTGCCAGCAGTTCCTTCGGTAGTGAAGCTTTCTTT. Amino acid sequence: CASSSFGSEAFF.

This clone turned up a few times. The rearrangement links TRBV28 to TRBJ1-5, with unresolved D. The CDR3 runs 15 residues. Germline values: CDR1 MDHEN, CDR2 SYDVKM. Trimming took 5 bases from V and 2 from J, leaving 13 bases between them. The CDR3 DNA is TGTGCCAGCAGTCTCCGGAGGCCCGGCAATCAGCCCCAGCATTTT. Protein sequence: CASSLRRPGNQPQHF.

This clone was found a few times. This chain uses TRBV4-1 with TRBJ2-7, with D possibly being TRBD2 (6 bases). CDR1 and CDR2 from the germline V gene are MGHRA and YSYEKL. This CDR3 region has 14 residues. Trimming took off 0 bases at V and 8 bases at J, with 14 bases between the two ends. In DNA, the CDR3 is TGCGCCAGCAGCCAAGAAACTGGGACTTTTCAGCAGTACTTC. The encoded protein is CASSQETGTFQQYF.

The chain recombines TRBV6-1 with TRBJ2-2; D is unresolved. Trimming took 11 bases from V and 3 from J, leaving 13 bases between them. CDR3 length equals 13 residues. The germline CDR1 and CDR2 sequences are MNHNS and SASEGT. The CDR3 region has the DNA TGTGCCGGCTCCCAGGATTACACCGGGGAGCTGTTTTTT. As protein: CAGSQDYTGELFF.

The chain carries TRBV27 and TRBJ2-7; 11 bases align to TRBD2. The CDR3 contains 20 residues. Looked up from germline, CDR1 is MNHEY and CDR2 is SMNVEV (reference sequence). V was pared by 2 bases and J by 4 bases, with 19 bases of the junction left unmatched. CDR3 residues: CASSLRGWGRVASGRYEQYF. In DNA form, the CDR3 reads TGTGCCAGCAGTTTAAGGGGGTGGGGACGGGTCGCTAGCGGGAGGTACGAGCAGTACTTC.

The J gene is TRBJ2-5, the V gene TRBV14; D is ambiguous. Trimming stripped 1 base from V and 5 bases from J, with 8 bases between. There are 13 residues in the CDR3. Germline assignment: CDR1 SGHDN and CDR2 FVKESK. CDR3 sequence (DNA): TGTGCCAGCAGCCAAGGGGTCGGGGAGACCCAGTACTTC. Residues: CASSQGVGETQYF.

This clone appeared a few times. The V call is TRBV11-1, the J call TRBJ2-2; TRBD1 is a possible D gene (5 bases). The V gene lost 1 base and the J gene lost 0 bases, with 9 bases spanning the gap. This CDR3 region has 16 residues. Germline V gene data show CDR1 as SGHAT and CDR2 as FQDESV (reference sequence). The CDR3 reads CASSLVRGPNTGELFF. CDR3 sequence (DNA): TGTGCCAGCAGCTTAGTTAGGGGCCCGAACACCGGGGAGCTGTTTTTT.

The V gene is TRBV28, the J gene TRBJ2-3, with 9 positions matching TRBD2. CDR1 and CDR2 from the germline V gene are MDHEN and SYDVKM. J gave up 1 base and V 10 bases, and 3 bases lay outside the gene matches. The CDR3 loop spans 13 amino acids. CDR3: CAIRTSGTDTQYF. In nucleotides, the CDR3 is TGTGCCATCCGGACTAGCGGCACAGATACGCAGTATTTT.

The CDR3 coding sequence is TGTGCCTGGAGGGGACAGCTCACTAACTATGGCTACACCTTC. As protein: CAWRGQLTNYGYTF. V is TRBV30 and J is TRBJ1-2; TRBD1 aligns across 7 bases. Germline assignment: CDR1 GTSNPN and CDR2 SVGIG (reference sequence). The CDR3 is 14 amino acids. V shed 3 bases, J shed 0 bases, and the junction held 4 bases outside the gene matches. The whole variable domain, remainder taken from reference TRBV30 and TRBJ1-2, is SQTIHQWPATLVQPVGSPLSLECTVEGTSNPNLYWYRQAAGRGLQLLFYSVGIGQISSEVPQNLSASRPQDRQFILSSKKLLLSDSGFYLCAWRGQLTNYGYTFGSGTRLTVV.

The rearrangement joins TRBV18 to TRBJ2-2, with 12 bases matching TRBD2. The V gene end was trimmed by 4 bases and the J gene end by 5 bases; junction bases not matched to a gene: 5. Per germline, CDR1 KGHSH and CDR2 LQKENI. CDR3 length: 16 amino acids. The CDR3 region has the DNA TGTGCCAGCTCACGACTAGCGGGAGTTTTGACCGGGGAGCTGTTTTTT. This gives the protein CASSRLAGVLTGELFF.

The chain links TRBV6-5 to TRBJ2-5; no clear D gene. With 5 bases removed from V and 7 bases from J, the gap between germline ends came to 17 bases. From germline, CDR1 is MNHEY and CDR2 SVGAGI. This CDR3 region has 14 residues. CDR3 loop: CASSVETPAGTQYF. The CDR3 DNA is TGTGCCAGCAGTGTCGAAACCCCCGCAGGGACCCAGTACTTC.

The chain uses TRBV21-1 and TRBJ2-7; the listed D gene, TRBD1, was not tested against the DNA. TRBV21-1 is assigned pseudogene status. There are 14 residues in the CDR3. For the CDR3, the DNA is TGTGCCAGCCCTCTCGGGCGGACAGCCTACGAGCAGTACTTC. Its protein is CASPLGRTAYEQYF.

This clone turned up a few times. The chain couples TRBV19 to TRBJ1-5, with D possibly TRBD1 on 6 matching bases. Germline V lookup: CDR1 LNHDA, CDR2 SQIVND (reference sequence). This CDR3 region has 16 residues. Trimming removed 5 bases from V and 6 bases from J, with 20 bases in between. The DNA of the CDR3 is TGTGCCAGTAGTCACGTTGGCAGGGGATTGGTTCAGCCCCAGCATTTT. It encodes CASSHVGRGLVQPQHF.